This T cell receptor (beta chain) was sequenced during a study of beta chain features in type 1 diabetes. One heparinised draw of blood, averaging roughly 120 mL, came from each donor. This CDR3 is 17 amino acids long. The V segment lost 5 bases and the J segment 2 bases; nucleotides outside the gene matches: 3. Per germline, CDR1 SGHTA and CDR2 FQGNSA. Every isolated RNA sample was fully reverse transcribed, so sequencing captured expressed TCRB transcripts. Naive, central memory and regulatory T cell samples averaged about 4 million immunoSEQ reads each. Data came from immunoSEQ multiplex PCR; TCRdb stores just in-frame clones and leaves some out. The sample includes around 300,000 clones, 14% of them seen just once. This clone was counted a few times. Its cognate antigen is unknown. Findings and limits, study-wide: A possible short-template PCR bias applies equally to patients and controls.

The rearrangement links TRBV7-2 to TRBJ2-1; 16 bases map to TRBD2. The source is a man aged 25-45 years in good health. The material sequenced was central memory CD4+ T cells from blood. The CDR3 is CASSPGTSGRAYNEQFF. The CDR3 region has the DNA TGTGCCAGCAGCCCCGGGACTAGCGGGAGGGCCTACAATGAGCAGTTCTTC.